This T cell receptor beta chain originates from a study of shared clonotypes between healthy human individuals. Overall study results and limits: Only blood was sampled, and tissue TCR repertoires likely differ from blood ones.

The table lists this clone with a few counts. Its antigen is unidentified. The table came from immunoSEQ multiplex PCR; TCRdb's copy has only in-frame clones and leaves some out. The sample carries about 1 million clones, under 80% recorded once. The donor population consisted of healthy HIV-negative adults with no recent acute infections or vaccinations. This TCR was sampled from a man younger than 35 in good health. The sequenced sample consisted of memory CD4+ T cells sorted from blood. The subset here: CD45RA-negative fraction.

The CDR3 bases are TGTGCCAGCAGCTTAGCCGGGACAGGGGAGATCAATGAGCAGTTCTTC. Translated, it gives CASSLAGTGEINEQFF. The chain carries TRBV7-6 and TRBJ2-1, with 10 bases fitting TRBD1. Germline V gene lookup returns CDR1 SGHVS and CDR2 FNYEAQ. The CDR3 extends over 16 amino acids. V dropped 0 bases and J dropped 6; count of bases not matched to a gene: 5.